The TCR beta chain described here comes from a study of T cell repertoires in cytomegalovirus infection. TCRdb reanalysed the reads using MiXCR and keeps one entry per CDR3 protein. This table holds about 360,000 distinct CDR3 sequences, approximately 18% found once. V was pared by 5 bases and J by 6 bases, with 13 bases between. The germline V gene has CDR1 ENHRY and CDR2 SYGVKD. The CDR3 has 14 residues. Sequenced input: PBMCs. The chain is built from TRBV10-3 and TRBJ2-2, with a possible D match to TRBD2 (6 bases). This sequence was found in a human donor in good health (CMV status not recorded). Some clones in this sample may be carry-over from other donors' samples. CDR3 sequence reads: CAISPRELSGELFF. The CDR3 nucleotides are TGTGCCATCAGTCCACGGGAGTTATCCGGGGAGCTGTTTTTT.